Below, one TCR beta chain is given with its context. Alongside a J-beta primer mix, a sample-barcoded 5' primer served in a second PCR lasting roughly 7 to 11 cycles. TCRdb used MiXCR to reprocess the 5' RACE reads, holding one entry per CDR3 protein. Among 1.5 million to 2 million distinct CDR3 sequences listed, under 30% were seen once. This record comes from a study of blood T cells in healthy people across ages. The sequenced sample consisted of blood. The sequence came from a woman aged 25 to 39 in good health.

The CDR3 DNA is TGTGCCAGCAGCTTGCTCCAAGGTTCCCAGCATTTT. As protein: CASSLLQGSQHF. The V and J genes are TRBV5-6 and TRBJ1-5; D gene ambiguous. This CDR3 contains 12 residues. Germline assignment: CDR1 SGHDT and CDR2 YYEEEE. V shed 1 base and J shed 11 bases, with 10 bases lying between them.